The rows below give T cell receptor beta chains drawn from one sample of a study of STAT5B mutations in CD4+ large granular lymphocyte leukemia. The method was immunoSEQ multiplex PCR; TCRdb's version includes in-frame clones alone and lacks a portion of them. This sample has fewer than 3,500 clones; about four fifths occur once, and the top ten carry around nine tenths. The sample was PBMCs. Every receptor here comes from a woman in her seventies with CD4+ T-cell large granular lymphocyte leukemia. Both conserved end residues are part of each CDR3. D genes are given only for firm matches. Where a row states a size, it is once, few, many or the class of an expanded clone; other rows omit it.

.	.	TRBJ2-6	TRBV19	TGTGCCAGTAGGGGTTGGGGTTCCCAGCCCGGGGCCAACGTCCTGACTTTC	CASRGWGSQPGANVLTF
.	few	TRBJ2-7	TRBV6-1	TGTGCCAGCAGTGAATACAGGAACACCTACGAGCAGTACTTC	CASSEYRNTYEQYF
.	.	TRBJ1-4	TRBV15	TGTGCCACCAGCAGAGATGGGTACGGGGGGAAGGAAAAACTGTTTTTT	CATSRDGYGGKEKLFF
TRBD2	.	TRBJ2-4	TRBV2	TGTGCCAGCAATAAGCGGGGAGAAAACATTCAGTACTTC	CASNKRGENIQYF
.	.	TRBJ2-7	TRBV5-6	TGTGCCAGCAGCCCCGACCCTATAGGGCGCGAGCAGTACTTC	CASSPDPIGREQYF
TRBD2	once	TRBJ2-7	TRBV5-1	TGCGCCAGCAGCTTAGCGGGGGGGCCCGCCTACGAGCAGTACTTC	CASSLAGGPAYEQYF
.	.	TRBJ1-4	TRBV28	TGTGCCAGCAGGGTAGGGGGAGATGAAAAACTGTTTTTT	CASRVGGDEKLFF
.	.	TRBJ1-4	TRBV28	TGTGCCAGCAGTTTAACCAGGGGAGTCGAAAAACTGTTTTTT	CASSLTRGVEKLFF
.	few	TRBJ2-2	TRBV7-9	TGTGCCAGCAGCCTACAGGGTTTGAGGACCGGGGAGCTGTTTTTT	CASSLQGLRTGELFF
.	few	TRBJ1-5	TRBV7-6	TGTGCCAGCAGCTCCCCAGGGGAGTATCAGCCCCAGCATTTT	CASSSPGEYQPQHF
.	once	TRBJ1-3	TRBV11-2	TGTGCCAGCAGCTTAGGACGGGTCTCTGGAAACACCATATATTTT	CASSLGRVSGNTIYF
.	once	TRBJ1-1	TRBV6-1	TGTGCCAGCAGTGGGGGTGTGGCTGAAGCTTTCTTT	CASSGGVAEAFF
.	.	TRBJ2-6	TRBV7-2	TGTGCCAGCAGCCCGAGGTTCTCCTCTGGGGCCAACGTCCTGACTTTC	CASSPRFSSGANVLTF
.	few	TRBJ1-1	TRBV7-6	TGTGCCAGCAGCGCTGGTACGGGGGGCCCTGAAGCTTTCTTT	CASSAGTGGPEAFF
.	.	TRBJ2-3	TRBV11-3	TGTGCCAGCAGCTTAGGGGCGGCCACAGATACGCAGTATTTT	CASSLGAATDTQYF
.	.	TRBJ1-2	TRBV11-2	TGTGCCAGCAGCTTAGCCCCACAGGCCTATGGCTACACCTTC	CASSLAPQAYGYTF
TRBD2	once	TRBJ2-1	TRBV7-7	TGTGCCAGCAGCTTAGCGGCGGGACTAGCGGGGGCCAGCTCCTACAATGAGCAGTTCTTC	CASSLAAGLAGASSYNEQFF
.	medium-sized	TRBJ1-1	TRBV7-9	TGTGCCAGCAGCTTAGGGTCAGGGAGTTACACTGAAGCTTTCTTT	CASSLGSGSYTEAFF
.	few	TRBJ2-5	TRBV9	TGTGCCAGCAGCGTAGGGACTAACCAAGAGACCCAGTACTTC	CASSVGTNQETQYF
.	.	TRBJ2-5	TRBV5-1	TGCGCCAGCAGCTTGGCGGGGGATCCCTTGGAGACCCAGTACTTC	CASSLAGDPLETQYF
.	.	TRBJ2-3	TRBV5-4	TGTGCCAGCAGCTTGGCGGCGGGGCTGACAGATACGCAGTATTTT	CASSLAAGLTDTQYF
.	.	TRBJ2-7	TRBV7-8	TGTGCCAGCAGCTTGGGACTCGAGCAGTACTTC	CASSLGLEQYF
TRBD1	.	TRBJ2-3	TRBV5-1	TGCGCCAGCAGCTGGACAGGGGTGAGAGATACGCAGTATTTT	CASSWTGVRDTQYF
.	once	TRBJ2-7	TRBV21-1	TGTGCCAGCAGCAATACAGGGCGGTGGGAGCAGTACTTC	CASSNTGRWEQYF
TRBD2	.	TRBJ2-5	TRBV11-1	TGTGCCAGCAGCTCCTCCCGGACTAGCAAAGAGACCCAGTACTTC	CASSSSRTSKETQYF
.	.	TRBJ1-3	TRBV5-1	TGCGCCAGCAGCTTGGGGCCGAACTCTGGAAACACCATATATTTT	CASSLGPNSGNTIYF
.	.	TRBJ2-7	TRBV11-2	TGTGCCAGCAGCTGGTTGGGGCGGGTCGAGCAGTACTTC	CASSWLGRVEQYF
TRBD2	.	TRBJ2-1	TRBV7-2	TGTGCCAGCAGCTCCCTTCGAGGCGGGGGGGCTGGGGAGCAGTTCTTC	CASSSLRGGGAGEQFF
TRBD2	.	TRBJ2-3	TRBV14	TGTGCCAGCAGCCGGGGACTAGCGGGAGCCACAGATACGCAGTATTTT	CASSRGLAGATDTQYF
.	.	TRBJ1-2	TRBV30	TGTGCCTGGCGGACACCCAACTATGGCTACACCTTC	CAWRTPNYGYTF
.	.	TRBJ1-1	TRBV7-2	TGTGCCAGCAGTCGAGACGATGCCCTGGAAGCTTTCTTT	CASSRDDALEAFF
.	.	TRBJ1-3	TRBV19	TGTGCCACAGGAGAATACAGGGCGAACACCATATATTTT	CATGEYRANTIYF
.	.	TRBJ2-5	TRBV7-9	TGTGCCAGCTCCCCCGGGACTGGCCAAGAGACCCAGTACTTC	CASSPGTGQETQYF
.	.	TRBJ2-7	TRBV5-6	TGTGCCAGCAGCAGGAGCTACGAGCAGTACTTC	CASSRSYEQYF
.	.	TRBJ2-5	TRBV10-2	TGCGCCAGCAGGGAACGGGAGACCCAGTACTTC	CASRERETQYF
.	.	TRBJ2-3	TRBV7-9	TGTGCCAGCAGCTTACCCGTCACAGATACGCAGTATTTT	CASSLPVTDTQYF
TRBD1	.	TRBJ1-2	TRBV28	TGTGCCAGCAGTTTGCCGGGACAGATGAACGGCTACACCTTC	CASSLPGQMNGYTF
.	.	TRBJ1-5	TRBV19	TGTGCCAGTAGTATTGTTAATCAGCCCCAGCATTTT	CASSIVNQPQHF
TRBD1	.	TRBJ1-5	TRBV5-4	TGTGCCATGCAAAATGGACAGGGTGCTCAGCCCCAGCATTTT	CAMQNGQGAQPQHF
TRBD1	.	TRBJ2-2	TRBV10-3	TGTGCCATCAGTGAAAGGGGGCGAGGGGACACCGGGGAGCTGTTTTTT	CAISERGRGDTGELFF
TRBD2	few	TRBJ2-5	TRBV5-1	TGCGCCAGCAGCGTGTCACTAGCGGGAGGGCCTCAAGAGACCCAGTACTTC	CASSVSLAGGPQETQYF
TRBD2	.	TRBJ2-1	TRBV30	TGTGCCTGGAGGTCCGGCGCGGGGGGCTACAATGAGCAGTTCTTC	CAWRSGAGGYNEQFF
TRBD1	once	TRBJ2-3	TRBV11-2	TGTGCCAGCAGCCCCGGGACAGGTGTCACAGATACGCAGTATTTT	CASSPGTGVTDTQYF
TRBD2	.	TRBJ2-5	TRBV6-5	TGTGCCAGCAGTTACCGACCCTCCAGCGGGGTAGAGACCCAGTACTTC	CASSYRPSSGVETQYF
TRBD1	.	TRBJ1-2	TRBV28	TGTGCCAGCAGTTTTCAGGGCCGGACAGGGGGCAATGGCTACACCTTC	CASSFQGRTGGNGYTF
.	.	TRBJ1-6	TRBV4-2	TGTGCCAGCAGCCAAGATTGGACGGCTAATAAGAGACCCCTCCACTTT	CASSQDWTANKRPLHF
.	.	TRBJ1-1	TRBV30	TGTGCCTGGAGTGCAGGATCGGCTGAAGCTTTCTTT	CAWSAGSAEAFF
.	.	TRBJ1-5	TRBV19	TGTGCCAGTAGATCAGGTTTGGGCAATCAGCCCCAGCATTTT	CASRSGLGNQPQHF